This is a list of T cell receptor beta chains from one sample in a study of blood T cells in healthy people across ages. In TCRdb, the 5' RACE reads were re-called with MiXCR into one record per CDR3 protein. The sample has over 950,000 distinct CDR3 sequences, roughly two fifths seen once; the top ten hold around 14%. Sequencing was done on a sample of blood. These receptors came from a man aged 18 to 30 in good health. Each CDR3 is given with its conserved first and last residue. Fields, in order: D gene, V gene, clone size, J gene, CDR3 DNA, CDR3 protein. D genes are given only for firm matches. Clone size appears in some rows only: once, few, many, or a class for an expanded clone.

-	TRBV27	-	TRBJ1-1	TGTGCCAGCAGTTGGGTTGGGGTAGTGGGCACTGAAGCTTTCTTT	CASSWVGVVGTEAFF
TRBD1	TRBV6-5	-	TRBJ2-3	TGTGCCAGCAGTTACTCGAGGGACAGCTACACAGATACGCAGTATTTT	CASSYSRDSYTDTQYF
TRBD1	TRBV25-1	few	TRBJ1-4	TGTGCCAGCAGTGAATATAAGGGGACAGGGGGGGAAAAACTGTTTTTT	CASSEYKGTGGEKLFF
-	TRBV3-1	-	TRBJ1-5	TGTGCCAGCAGCCAAGAACCCACCGATTCTCAGCCCCAGCATTTT	CASSQEPTDSQPQHF
TRBD1	TRBV6-2/TRBV6-3	-	TRBJ2-1	TGTGCCAGCAGTTACATTCACAGGGGAACCTACAATGAGCAGTTCTTC	CASSYIHRGTYNEQFF
-	TRBV10-3	-	TRBJ1-1	TGTGCCAGTACCCGGAGAGGGTCTGATCGACTCACTGAAGCTTTCTTT	CASTRRGSDRLTEAFF
TRBD1	TRBV4-2	-	TRBJ1-2	TGTGCCAGCAGCCAAGCTCAAGGACAGGGGGCAGGTGGCTACACCTTC	CASSQAQGQGAGGYTF
-	TRBV6-2/TRBV6-3	-	TRBJ2-5	TGTGCCAGCAGTTACATAGGACCGGGCGAGACCCAGTACTTC	CASSYIGPGETQYF
TRBD1	TRBV5-6	-	TRBJ1-2	TGTGCCAGCAGCTCAAACAGGGGCTGGGTTGATGGCTACACCTTC	CASSSNRGWVDGYTF
-	TRBV10-3	-	TRBJ2-1	TGTGCCATCAGTGAGCGGCAACCCGGGTCGTACGGGGGACAGTTCTTC	CAISERQPGSYGGQFF
TRBD1	TRBV5-1	-	TRBJ2-3	TGCGCCAGCAGCTTAGGACAGGAGGGCACAGATACGCAGTATTTT	CASSLGQEGTDTQYF